The clone carrying this TCR beta chain occurred once. The data derive from a study of blood T cell repertoires in COVID-19. Study-level information: Acute and convalescent COVID-19 specimens originated in the United States, Italy and Spain.

V was shortened by 7 bases and J by 7 bases, with 16 bases between the two germline ends. This CDR3 spans 13 amino acids. CDR1 and CDR2 (germline): MNHEY, SVGEGT. Original processing methods: Estimation of nucleated cell counts relied on the amplification of reference gene primers. The assay was immunoSEQ multiplex PCR, and TCRdb's table has in-frame clones only and misses some. That table is the source of V, J and clone size, and D and trimming were worked out from the DNA. The sample lists about 230,000 clones, more than 75% seen once, with around 0.89% in the top ten. The rearrangement joins TRBV6-2 or TRBV6-3 to TRBJ1-2; maybe TRBD1 (5 bases). The sequencing sample was made of peripheral blood. This TCR derives from a middle-aged man with acute or convalescent COVID-19. The CDR3 sequence: CASNPGTGGGYTF. For the CDR3, the DNA is TGTGCCAGCAACCCCGGGACGGGAGGTGGCTACACCTTC.